This TCR beta chain derives from a study of OX40 agonist ivuxolimab in advanced cancers. The V gene's germline CDR1 is SGHNT and CDR2 YYREEE (reference sequence). The CDR3 has 16 residues. Trimming removed 4 bases from V and 4 bases from J; junction bases left unmatched: 12. Sequencing was performed with immunoSEQ multiplex PCR; in TCRdb, only in-frame clones are kept and a portion is missing. The sample consists of some 45,000 clones, around 90% of them appearing once. V is TRBV5-4 and J is TRBJ1-2, with 8 positions matching TRBD1. The source of this sequence is an adult with an advanced solid tumor such as melanoma, head and neck, liver or kidney cancer. This specimen was CD4+ or CD8+ T cells sorted from blood, taken in a trial of the OX40 agonist ivuxolimab. This CDR3 is CASSSLGGTGLYGYTF. The CDR3 DNA reads TGTGCCAGCAGCAGCTTGGGTGGGACAGGCCTCTATGGCTACACCTTC.